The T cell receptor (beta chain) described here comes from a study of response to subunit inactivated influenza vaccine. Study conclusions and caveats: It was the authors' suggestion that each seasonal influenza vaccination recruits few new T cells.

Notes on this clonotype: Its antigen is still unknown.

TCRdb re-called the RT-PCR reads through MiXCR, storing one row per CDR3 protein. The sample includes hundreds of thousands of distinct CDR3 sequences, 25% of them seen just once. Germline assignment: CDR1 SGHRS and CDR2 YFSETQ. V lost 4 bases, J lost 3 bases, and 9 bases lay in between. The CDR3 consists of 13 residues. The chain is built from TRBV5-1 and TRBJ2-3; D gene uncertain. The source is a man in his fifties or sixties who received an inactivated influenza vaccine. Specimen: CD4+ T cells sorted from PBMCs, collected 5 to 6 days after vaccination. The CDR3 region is CASSVQETDTQYF. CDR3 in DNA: TGCGCCAGCAGCGTGCAGGAGACAGATACGCAGTATTTT.